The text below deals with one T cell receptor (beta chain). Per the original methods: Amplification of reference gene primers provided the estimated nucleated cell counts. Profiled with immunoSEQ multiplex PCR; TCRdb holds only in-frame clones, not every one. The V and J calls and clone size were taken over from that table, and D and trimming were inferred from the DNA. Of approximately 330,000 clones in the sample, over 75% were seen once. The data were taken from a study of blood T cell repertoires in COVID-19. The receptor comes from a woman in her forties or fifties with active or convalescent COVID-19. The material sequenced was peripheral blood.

CDR3 region: CASRRPAQGGGGYTF. The CDR3 region has the DNA TGTGCCAGCAGGCGACCAGCACAGGGCGGGGGGGGCTACACCTTC. The V and J genes are TRBV27 and TRBJ1-2, with D possibly being TRBD1 (6 bases). CDR3 length equals 15 residues. The ends were cut back, 6 bases at V and 8 bases at J, with 22 bases in the middle. Germline loops: CDR1 MNHEY, CDR2 SMNVEV (reference sequence).